This record covers a single TCR beta chain. This sample is part of a study of blood T cell repertoires in COVID-19. Trimming at V came to 9 bases and at J to 3 bases, leaving 2 bases not matched to a gene. This CDR3 has 13 residues. Germline V gene data show CDR1 as LGHDT and CDR2 as YNNKEL (reference sequence). Assignment of participants to cohorts was predicated upon participant-reported clinical history. Libraries were prepared by immunoSEQ multiplex PCR; TCRdb keeps only in-frame clonotypes and omits some of them. The sample includes some 18,000 clones, about 91% of them seen just once. What was sequenced was PBMCs or T cells enriched from blood (not recorded which). This sequence was found in a woman in her thirties who had recovered from COVID-19. This rearrangement joins TRBV3-1 (or the pseudogene TRBV3-2) to TRBJ2-3; 11 nucleotides align to TRBD2. The CDR3 sequence: CASLAGGTDTQYF. The CDR3 bases are TGTGCCAGTTTAGCGGGGGGGACAGATACGCAGTATTTT.